The T cell receptor beta chain under discussion was sequenced for a study of cytotoxic CD8 clonotypes in ibrutinib-treated CLL. Study summary: The group held 11 relapsed/refractory and around 15 treatment-naive patients, with some 17 IGHV unmutated. Study-level findings and limits: Clonality went up at ibrutinib response and then declined back toward baseline at progression.

This CDR3 is 12 amino acids long. Trimming shortened V by 2 bases and J by 5 bases, and 6 bases separated the two germline ends. Germline lookup yields CDR1 LGHNA and CDR2 YNFKEQ. As concerns this clone: Its cognate antigen is unknown.

Investigators sought sequencing depths of between 1 in 200,000 and 1 in 1 million T cells. Some clones are missing from TCRdb's copy, which holds only in-frame ones; the method was immunoSEQ multiplex PCR. The profile shows some 150,000 clones, 70% to 80% of them singletons. Sequenced here: PBMCs, sampled after 24 months of ibrutinib treatment. The chain links TRBV4-2 to TRBJ2-5; D might be TRBD1 (5 bases). The origin of this receptor is a human donor with chronic lymphocytic leukemia. CDR3 sequence: CASSQWGETQYF. The CDR3 region has the DNA TGTGCCAGCAGCCAATGGGGCGAGACCCAGTACTTC.